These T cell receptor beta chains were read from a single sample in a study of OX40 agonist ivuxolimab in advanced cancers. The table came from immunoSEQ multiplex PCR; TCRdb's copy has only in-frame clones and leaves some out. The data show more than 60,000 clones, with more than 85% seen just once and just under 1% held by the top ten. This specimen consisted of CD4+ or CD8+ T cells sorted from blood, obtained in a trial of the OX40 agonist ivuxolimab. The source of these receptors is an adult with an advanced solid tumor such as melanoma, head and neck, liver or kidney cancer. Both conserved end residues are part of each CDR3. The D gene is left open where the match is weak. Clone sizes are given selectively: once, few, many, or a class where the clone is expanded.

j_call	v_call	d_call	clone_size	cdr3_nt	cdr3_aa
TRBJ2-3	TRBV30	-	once	TGTGCCTGGAGTGGTATGGTTAGCACAGATACGCAGTATTTT	CAWSGMVSTDTQYF
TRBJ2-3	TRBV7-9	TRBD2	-	TGTGCCAGCAGCCCTTTAGCGGGGGTCACAGATACGCAGTATTTT	CASSPLAGVTDTQYF
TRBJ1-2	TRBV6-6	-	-	TGTGCCAGCGGGGCTCCAGAGTCCTATGGCTACACCTTC	CASGAPESYGYTF
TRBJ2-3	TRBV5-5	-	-	TGTGCCAGCAGCTGGCTGGGGGGAACTACAGATACGCAGTATTTT	CASSWLGGTTDTQYF
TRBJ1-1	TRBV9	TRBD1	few	TGTGCCAGCAGAAAGGGTGACAGGGGGAGGACTGAAGCTTTCTTT	CASRKGDRGRTEAFF
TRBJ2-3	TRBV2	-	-	TGTGCCAGCAGTGTGGAGGGAGATACGCAGTATTTT	CASSVEGDTQYF
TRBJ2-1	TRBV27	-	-	TGTGCCAGCAAGGGACTCTTCGGGACGAAAGAATACAATGAGCAGTTCTTC	CASKGLFGTKEYNEQFF
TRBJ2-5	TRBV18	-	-	TGTGCCAGCTCACCGTACCAAGAGACCCAGTACTTC	CASSPYQETQYF
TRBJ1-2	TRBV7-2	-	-	TGTGCCAGCAGCTCAGGGACCACCCGATATGGCTACACCTTC	CASSSGTTRYGYTF
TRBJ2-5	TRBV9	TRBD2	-	TGTGCCAGCAGCGTAGCTACTGGCGGGGGGGCCGGGACCCAGTACTTC	CASSVATGGGAGTQYF
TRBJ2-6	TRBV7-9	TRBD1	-	TGTGCCAGCAGTACGACAGGGGGGCCTGGGGCCAACGTCCTGACTTTC	CASSTTGGPGANVLTF
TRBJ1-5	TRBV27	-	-	TGTGCCAGCATTAGAAGTCTGGCCAATCAGCCCCAGCATTTT	CASIRSLANQPQHF
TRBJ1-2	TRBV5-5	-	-	TGTGCCAGCACCTATTTGCCTAACTATGGCTACACCTTC	CASTYLPNYGYTF
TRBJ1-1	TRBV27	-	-	TGTGCCAGCAGTTCCGCGCGACTCACAGTTAACACTGAAGCTTTCTTT	CASSSARLTVNTEAFF
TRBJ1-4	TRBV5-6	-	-	TGTGCCAGCAGCTTGGCGGTGTCGGGGTATCGGAAACTGTTTTTT	CASSLAVSGYRKLFF
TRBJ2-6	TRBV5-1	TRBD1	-	TGCGCCAGCAGCTTTCAGGGGGCGGGTGGGGCCAACGTCCTGACTTTC	CASSFQGAGGANVLTF
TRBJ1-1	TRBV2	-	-	TGTGCCAGCAGCCCCCGGGAAACTAACACTGAAGCTTTCTTT	CASSPRETNTEAFF
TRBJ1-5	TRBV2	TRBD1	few	TGTGCCAGCAGTGAAGCGAGAACAGGGGGCTATCAGCCCCAGCATTTT	CASSEARTGGYQPQHF
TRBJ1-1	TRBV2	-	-	TGTGCCAGCAGAACAGTGAACACTGAAGCTTTCTTT	CASRTVNTEAFF
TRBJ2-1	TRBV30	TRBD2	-	TGTGCCTGGAGTGCAACCCTAGCGGGGCCTTACAATGAGCAGTTCTTC	CAWSATLAGPYNEQFF
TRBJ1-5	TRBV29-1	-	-	TGCAGCGTTGGAGGCAGTCAGCCCCAGCATTTT	CSVGGSQPQHF
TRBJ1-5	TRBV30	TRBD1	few	TGTGCCTGGAGTGTAGGTTACAGGGGATACAATCAGCCCCAGCATTTT	CAWSVGYRGYNQPQHF
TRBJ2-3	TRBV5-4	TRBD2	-	TGTGCCAGCAGGGCGTGGGGGGGAAGCACAGATACGCAGTATTTT	CASRAWGGSTDTQYF
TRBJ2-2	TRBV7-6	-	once	TGTGCCAGCAGCTTAGGGTCGCGGTGGGAGACCGGGGAGCTGTTTTTT	CASSLGSRWETGELFF
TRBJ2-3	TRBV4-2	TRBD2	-	TGTGCCAGCAGCCGCAATAGCGGGGGGAACACAGATACGCAGTATTTT	CASSRNSGGNTDTQYF
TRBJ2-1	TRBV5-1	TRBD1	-	TGCGCCAGCAGCCTCTCCGGGACAGGTTACAATGAGCAGTTCTTC	CASSLSGTGYNEQFF
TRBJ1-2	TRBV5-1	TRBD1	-	TGTGCCAGCAGCTTGGACAGGCGCCCCAGTGGCTACACCTTC	CASSLDRRPSGYTF
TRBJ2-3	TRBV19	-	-	TGTGCCAGTAGTAGTTCTCCTCCATGGGATACGCAGTATTTT	CASSSSPPWDTQYF
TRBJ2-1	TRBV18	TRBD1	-	TGTGCCAGCTCACCCTGGACAGGGGAAGGCAATGAGCAGTTCTTC	CASSPWTGEGNEQFF
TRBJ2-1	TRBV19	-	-	TGTGCCAGTAGACCAGATGAGCAGTTCTTC	CASRPDEQFF
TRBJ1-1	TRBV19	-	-	TGTGCCAGTAGTATTGTGGGGTACAGGAACACTGAAGCTTTCTTT	CASSIVGYRNTEAFF
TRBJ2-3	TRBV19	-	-	TGTGCCAGTAGTCCGGATCGCACAGATACGCAGTATTTT	CASSPDRTDTQYF
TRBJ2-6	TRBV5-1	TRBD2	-	TGCGCCAGCAGCTTGGGCCCGGCGGGGGCTGGGGCCAACGTCCTGACTTTC	CASSLGPAGAGANVLTF
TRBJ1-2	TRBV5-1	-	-	TGCGCCAGCAGCTCGTCAGCCGATAACTATGGCTACACCTTC	CASSSSADNYGYTF
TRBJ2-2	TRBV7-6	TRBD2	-	TGTGCCAGCAGCTTAAGAGGTCTAGCGGGAGCCACCGGGGAGCTGTTTTTT	CASSLRGLAGATGELFF
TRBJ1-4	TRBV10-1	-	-	TGCGCCAGCAGTGAGGGGTCAGCTAATGAAAAACTGTTTTTT	CASSEGSANEKLFF
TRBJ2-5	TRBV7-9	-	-	TGTGCCAGCAGCTATGACACTGGGATGGAGACCCAGTACTTC	CASSYDTGMETQYF
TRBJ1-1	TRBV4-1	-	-	TGCGCCAGCAGCCATGCTACTGGGATTGAAGCTTTCTTT	CASSHATGIEAFF
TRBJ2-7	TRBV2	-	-	TGTGCCAGCAGTGATGGCCCCGGAGGCGAGCAGTACTTC	CASSDGPGGEQYF
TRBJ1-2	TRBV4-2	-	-	TGTGCCAGCAGGGTATCCGGGACACAAAACTATGGCTACACCTTC	CASRVSGTQNYGYTF
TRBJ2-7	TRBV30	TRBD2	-	TGTGCCTGGATCGGACTAGCGGGAGAGCAGTACTTC	CAWIGLAGEQYF
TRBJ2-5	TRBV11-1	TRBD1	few	TGTGCCAGCAGCCCGGGACAGCAGCAAGAGACCCAGTACTTC	CASSPGQQQETQYF
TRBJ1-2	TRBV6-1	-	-	TGTGCCAGCACCACGCTGGCCTCTGGCTACACCTTC	CASTTLASGYTF
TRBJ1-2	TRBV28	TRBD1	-	TGTGCCAGCAGTACGGGACAGGTGTCTAACTATGGCTACACCTTC	CASSTGQVSNYGYTF
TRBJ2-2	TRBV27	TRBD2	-	TGTGCCAGCAGTTCCCCGGGACTAGCGGCGAGGACGTTTAACACCGGGGAGCTGTTTTTT	CASSSPGLAARTFNTGELFF
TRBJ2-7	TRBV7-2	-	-	TGTGCCAGCAGCTTTACGGGAGTTGGGTCCGAGCAGTACTTC	CASSFTGVGSEQYF
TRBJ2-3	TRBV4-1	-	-	TGCGCCAGCAGCCAAGTGGCAGGGTCCACAGATACGCAGTATTTT	CASSQVAGSTDTQYF
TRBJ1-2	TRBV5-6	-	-	TGTGCCAGCAGCTTGTACGGAGGTAACTATGGCTACACCTTC	CASSLYGGNYGYTF
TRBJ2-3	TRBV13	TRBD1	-	TGTGCCAGCAGCTCCCGTTGGGACAGGGTTTTATCCCCAGATACGCAGTATTTT	CASSSRWDRVLSPDTQYF
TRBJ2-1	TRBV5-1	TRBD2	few	TGCGCCAGCAGCTTGGCGGGGGGGAGCCACAATGAGCAGTTCTTC	CASSLAGGSHNEQFF
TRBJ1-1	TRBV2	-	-	TGTGCCAGCAGTCCAATGGGACACCTGAACACTGAAGCTTTCTTT	CASSPMGHLNTEAFF